This T cell receptor beta chain was sequenced during a study of siplizumab effects on memory and regulatory T cells (dated by TCRdb to the late 2010s). With regard to the full study: The study examined how the anti-CD2 antibody siplizumab affects alloreactive T-cell subsets in allogeneic mixed lymphocyte reactions built from human PBMCs. What the research found in general, with its limitations: Compared with memory T cells, unstimulated naive T cells appeared more diverse, and naive cells seemed to make a substantial contribution to the alloresponse. Siplizumab significantly reduced the cumulative frequency of alloreactive sequences traceable to unstimulated CD4+ memory T cells. The suppressive function of proliferating Tregs from siplizumab cultures was not functionally confirmed. Sequences below about 10^-5 frequency were poorly captured, so only a minor fraction of alloreactive clones could be mapped to unstimulated subsets. Roughly 80-97% of proliferating CD4+ or CD8+ clones could not be assigned a naive or memory phenotype. Among mappable alloreactive CD4+ clones, the Treg-derived fraction averaged 68.8% with siplizumab versus around 29% in control reactions.

CDR3 length: 15 amino acids, cysteine to phenylalanine. Kept here is only the CDR3 DNA, which spans 45 bases and is read in frame from base 1. V loses 0 bases, J loses 4 bases, and the germline ends lie 10 bases apart. The germline V gene (reference sequence) yields MNHNY for CDR1 and SVGAGI for CDR2. Libraries were built with the immunoSEQ multiplex PCR assay. Each sample had some 96,000 TCR templates assayed by the deep sequencing platform. Genomic DNA extracted from sorted T cells was used for TCRbeta CDR3 sequencing. As for the authors' bioinformatics: The R programming language was used for the clonal analysis of the TCRbeta CDR3 data. Alloreactive CD4+ and CD8+ clones were defined by comparing unstimulated samples with post-reaction CFSE-low samples. By matching sequences to the repertoires of sorted unstimulated Treg and non-Treg cells, each alloreactive CD4+ clone was assigned a regulatory or non-regulatory origin. TCRdb re-hosts the immuneACCESS table, in-frame sequences only. Its copies lack some clones; in the studies checked, an unresolved V gene accounts for under half of them, and the cause for the rest is not known. That table supplies the V and J calls and clone size; D and trimming were determined from the DNA. The sample yields 50,000 or so clones; about 90% were counted once. The ten largest clones represent less than 0.35% of the sample.

Additional sequencing covered unstimulated subsets from three donor pairs, namely CD8+ effector memory, CD4+ naive, CD8+ TEMRA, CD4+ memory and CD8+ naive. Sorted unstimulated T cells and proliferating T cells recovered from mixed lymphocyte reactions underwent TCRbeta CDR3 sequencing. Fresh whole blood from nine to eleven HLA-typed healthy donors was used to isolate PBMCs. Comment on this clone: Its antigen remains undetermined. Per-base qualities were not stored, and no clone one base away is much larger.

This receptor chain uses TRBV6-6 and TRBJ1-3, and the D gene may be TRBD1, 5 bases matching. The TCR sequence derives from a human donor in good health. The sequencing input was naive CD8+ T cells sorted from blood. According to the study, the label for this sample's cell subset or site signals: unstimulated naive T cells. The CDR3 protein: CASSYSAGLGNTIYF. The DNA sequence is TGTGCCAGCAGTTACTCGGCAGGGCTCGGAAACACCATATATTTT.